A single sample is the source of the 23 T cell receptor beta chains below, sequenced in a study of control samples from healthy donors and cancer patients. Sequenced by immunoSEQ multiplex PCR; TCRdb stores in-frame clones only, minus some. The sample lists 130,000 or so clones; approximately 94% were seen once. Sequenced sample: blood. These receptors all come from a man aged 35 to 55 in good health.

In DNA form, the CDR3 reads TGTGCCAGCAGTGAACGGGGACTGAACACTGAAGCTTTCTTT. It encodes CASSERGLNTEAFF. The chain carries TRBV25-1 and TRBJ1-1, with D maybe TRBD1 (5 bases). The length of the CDR3 is 14 residues. The germline V gene has CDR1 MGHDK and CDR2 SYGVNS. V was clipped by 2 bases and J by 0 bases, with 7 bases between them.

The V and J genes are TRBV10-3 and TRBJ2-1, with 10 bases lining up with TRBD1. Per the germline V gene, CDR1 is ENHRY and CDR2 is SYGVKD. This CDR3 has 16 residues. V dropped 3 bases and J dropped 4; count of bases not matched to a gene: 6. DNA for the CDR3: TGTGCCATCAGTGATCCGGGACAGGGGACTTACAATGAGCAGTTCTTC. This sequence encodes CAISDPGQGTYNEQFF.

This clone appeared a single time. The V call is TRBV18, the J call TRBJ1-2; 7 bases are shared with TRBD1. The CDR3 covers 13 residues. Looked up from germline, CDR1 is KGHSH and CDR2 is LQKENI. The V segment lost 2 bases and the J segment 12 bases; nucleotides outside the gene matches: 9. The DNA of the CDR3 is TGTGCCAGCTCACCAGGGACAGTGGGTGGAAACACCTTC. It translates to CASSPGTVGGNTF.

The rearrangement uses TRBV20-1 and TRBJ2-7; TRBD2 matches 8 bases. V lost 3 bases to trimming and J lost 6 bases; unmatched junction nucleotides: 10. The V gene's germline CDR1 is DFQATT and CDR2 SNEGSKA (reference sequence). This CDR3 spans 14 amino acids. The CDR3 protein is CSASRSGSRLEQYF. CDR3 DNA: TGCAGTGCTAGTCGAAGCGGGAGTCGTCTCGAGCAGTACTTC.

The rearrangement links TRBV5-5 to TRBJ2-2; no reliable D call. V was clipped by 5 bases and J by 3 bases, with 8 bases between them. This CDR3 contains 13 residues. CDR1 is SGHKS, CDR2 YYEKEE, per germline (reference sequence). The CDR3 here is CASSQHHTGELFF. In nucleotides, the CDR3 is TGTGCCAGCAGTCAACATCACACCGGGGAGCTGTTTTTT.

In regard to this clone: Other DNA sequences in this sample translate to the same CDR3. The chain is built from TRBV6-5 and TRBJ1-2; a possible D gene is TRBD1 (6 bases). The CDR3 is 14 amino acids. Germline V gene lookup returns CDR1 MNHEY and CDR2 SVGAGI. With 0 bases removed from V and 4 bases from J, the gap between germline ends came to 9 bases. The CDR3 loop reads CASSYSGGPYGYTF. CDR3 nucleotides: TGTGCCAGCAGTTACTCCGGGGGCCCCTATGGCTACACCTTC.

V and J are TRBV9 and TRBJ2-7; 7 bases are shared with TRBD1. The CDR3 has 14 amino acids. Trimming cost V 1 base and J 3 bases; bases outside gene matches: 4. Germline V gene sequence: CDR1 SGDLS, CDR2 YYNGEE. The DNA of the CDR3 is TGTGCCAGCAGCGTAATGGCAGGGGGCTACGAGCAGTACTTC. As protein: CASSVMAGGYEQYF.

This chain uses TRBV27 with TRBJ1-1; unclear D gene. CDR1 MNHEY and CDR2 SMNVEV come from the germline V gene (reference sequence). There are 15 residues in the CDR3. The V end was cut by 1 base, the J end by 2 bases, with 11 bases between. The CDR3 is CASSLFAEINTEAFF. DNA for the CDR3: TGTGCCAGCAGTTTATTTGCCGAAATAAACACTGAAGCTTTCTTT.

The chain carries TRBV18 and TRBJ2-2; TRBD2 matches 7 bases. CDR1 is KGHSH, CDR2 LQKENI, per germline. The V segment lost 6 bases and the J segment 2 bases; nucleotides outside the gene matches: 6. The CDR3 covers 15 residues. The CDR3 DNA reads TGTGCCAGCTCGCATACTAGCGACAACACCGGGGAGCTGTTTTTT. Translating it yields CASSHTSDNTGELFF.

The V and J genes are TRBV5-1 and TRBJ1-2, with D uncertain. Germline-derived CDR1 and CDR2 are SGHRS and YFSETQ. V shed 0 bases and J shed 8 bases, with 11 bases lying between them. There are 13 residues in the CDR3. CDR3 amino acids: CASSLAGLSGYTF. CDR3 in DNA: TGCGCCAGCAGCTTGGCCGGCCTTAGCGGCTACACCTTC.

This chain links TRBV3-1 (or the pseudogene TRBV3-2) with TRBJ2-5; TRBD1 might be the D (5 bases). CDR3 length: 15 residues. The V end was cut by 0 bases, the J end by 1 base, with 9 bases between. Germline loops: CDR1 LGHDT, CDR2 YNNKEL (reference sequence). The CDR3 DNA sequence: TGTGCCAGCAGCCAAGATCCGACAGTCCAAGAGACCCAGTACTTC. Translating it yields CASSQDPTVQETQYF.

V usage is TRBV18 and J usage is TRBJ2-7; the D gene is possibly TRBD1 (6 bases). The CDR3 extends over 16 amino acids. Per the germline V gene, CDR1 is KGHSH and CDR2 is LQKENI. Trimming took 2 bases from V and 0 from J, leaving 14 bases between them. In DNA form, the CDR3 reads TGTGCCAGCTCACCAAATAGGGGGTCCGGCTCCTACGAGCAGTACTTC. Translation gives CASSPNRGSGSYEQYF. Complete variable domain (other parts from reference TRBV18 and TRBJ2-7): NAGVMQNPRHLVRRRGQEARLRCSPMKGHSHVYWYRQLPEEGLKFMVYLQKENIIDESGMPKERFSAEFPKEGPSILRIQQVVRGDSAAYFCASSPNRGSGSYEQYFGPGTRLTVT.

The chain has TRBV10-3 and TRBJ2-2; 16 bases are a match to TRBD2. The length of the CDR3 is 17 residues. Losses at the gene ends were 6 bases for V and 5 bases for J; bases not matched to a gene: 6. Germline V CDR1 and CDR2: ENHRY, SYGVKD. The CDR3, as DNA: TGTGCCATCAGGCCCGGGACTAGCGGGGGGGGGACCGGGGAGCTGTTTTTT. It translates to CAIRPGTSGGGTGELFF.

This rearrangement joins TRBV7-9 to TRBJ2-6; D is perhaps TRBD1 (5 bases). The length of the CDR3 is 17 residues. Germline loops: CDR1 SEHNR, CDR2 FQNEAQ (reference sequence). The V gene lost 5 bases and the J gene lost 0 bases, with 14 bases spanning the gap. The DNA for the CDR3 is TGTGCCAGCAGCCGATACCAGGGTGTCTCTGGGGCCAACGTCCTGACTTTC. Its protein is CASSRYQGVSGANVLTF. Variable domain in full (rest from reference TRBV7-9 and TRBJ2-6): DTGVSQNPRHKITKRGQNVTFRCDPISEHNRLYWYRQTLGQGPEFLTYFQNEAQLEKSRLLSDRFSAERPKGSFSTLEIQRTEQGDSAMYLCASSRYQGVSGANVLTFGAGSRLTVL.

The rearrangement uses TRBV7-2 and TRBJ2-5, with 7 bases identical to TRBD1. Looked up from germline, CDR1 is SGHTA and CDR2 is FQGNSA. The CDR3 totals 13 residues. V trimming: 6 bases; J trimming: 5 bases; junction bases outside the gene matches: 6. This CDR3 is CASRSGGTETQYF. The DNA for the CDR3 is TGTGCCAGCAGATCAGGGGGTACGGAGACCCAGTACTTC.

This chain links TRBV9 with TRBJ2-1, with D possibly being TRBD1 or TRBD2 (5 bases each). V lost 0 bases, J lost 8 bases, and 15 bases lay in between. CDR1 and CDR2 from the germline V gene are SGDLS and YYNGEE. This CDR3 has 15 residues. This CDR3 reads CASSVVDNWDDEQFF. In DNA form, the CDR3 reads TGTGCCAGCAGCGTAGTTGACAACTGGGACGATGAGCAGTTCTTC.

V is TRBV4-1 and J is TRBJ1-3; the D gene is possibly TRBD1 (5 bases). Germline-derived CDR1 and CDR2 are MGHRA and YSYEKL. Trimming removed 0 bases from V and 7 bases from J, with 13 bases in between. The CDR3 spans 15 residues. DNA of the CDR3: TGCGCCAGCAGCCAAGAAGGGACTTGGGGTAACACCATATATTTT. It specifies CASSQEGTWGNTIYF.

The rearrangement links TRBV7-9 to TRBJ1-4; TRBD1 agrees at 8 bases. There are 15 residues in the CDR3. With 5 bases clipped from V and 2 bases from J, the junction kept 4 bases outside the gene matches. Per germline, CDR1 SEHNR and CDR2 FQNEAQ (reference sequence). CDR3 residues: CASSRGQVTNEKLFF. Written as DNA, the CDR3 is TGTGCCAGCAGCAGGGGACAGGTCACTAATGAAAAACTGTTTTTT.

This chain uses TRBV7-9 with TRBJ2-3, with 9 nucleotides matching TRBD1. The CDR3 runs to 16 residues. V lost 4 bases to trimming and J lost 6 bases; unmatched junction nucleotides: 11. In germline, CDR1 is SEHNR, CDR2 FQNEAQ (reference sequence). DNA for the CDR3: TGTGCCAGCAGCTCCGGGACAGGGAGGGATCGGGATACGCAGTATTTT. It translates to CASSSGTGRDRDTQYF.

The V gene is TRBV6-4, the J gene TRBJ1-2; TRBD1 matches 9 bases. There are 15 residues in the CDR3. Per the germline V gene, CDR1 is MRHNA and CDR2 is SNTAGT. V lost 6 bases to trimming and J lost 8 bases; unmatched junction nucleotides: 13. Here the CDR3 reads CASRRTGEGLGGYTF. Written as DNA, the CDR3 is TGTGCCAGCAGGCGGACAGGGGAGGGCTTAGGAGGCTACACCTTC.

This chain links TRBV3-1 (or the pseudogene TRBV3-2) with TRBJ2-5, with 7 positions matching TRBD2. The DNA end is more similar to TRBJ2-7, so the J call may be wrong. Germline V gene lookup returns CDR1 LGHDT and CDR2 YNNKEL (reference sequence). The CDR3 totals 15 residues. CDR3 DNA sequence: TGTGCCAGCAGCCAAGGGGACTACCTTTCCTACGAGCAGTACTTC. Protein: CASSQGDYLSYEQYF.

The gene calls are TRBV19 and TRBJ2-2; 16 nucleotides agree with TRBD2. Losses at the gene ends were 6 bases for V and 5 bases for J; bases not matched to a gene: 9. The V gene's germline CDR1 is LNHDA and CDR2 SQIVND (reference sequence). The CDR3 covers 18 residues. CDR3 amino acids: CASRTGTSGGARTGELFF. The CDR3, as DNA: TGTGCCAGTAGAACCGGGACTAGCGGGGGGGCTCGGACCGGGGAGCTGTTTTTT.

The V gene is TRBV24-1, the J gene TRBJ1-2; TRBD1 matches 7 bases. CDR1 and CDR2 from the germline V gene are KGHDR and SFDVKD. Trimming cost V 0 bases and J 11 bases; bases outside gene matches: 5. The CDR3 contains 13 residues. CDR3 sequence: CATSDLRTGAYTF. The CDR3 DNA is TGTGCCACCAGTGATTTGCGGACAGGAGCTTACACCTTC.